Listed below are T cell receptor beta chains from one sample, sequenced in a study of shared T cell receptors in the human thymus. Using immunoSEQ multiplex PCR, the repertoire was profiled, and TCRdb retains in-frame clones only, with some absent. The sample contains about 660,000 clones, roughly 88% of which appear only once. These data were also filed under a second study, of human thymus T cells.

The sequencing sample was made of thymocytes. The origin of the receptors is a boy under two years old with a congenital heart defect. CDR3s include the opening cysteine and the closing phenylalanine or tryptophan. The D gene is left open where the match is weak. Clone sizes are given selectively: once, few, many, or a class where the clone is expanded.

>TRBV5-4|TRBJ2-6|NA|NA
TGTGCCAGCAGCTTCAACGACCCAGGGCCTGGGGCCAACGTCCTGACTTTC
CASSFNDPGPGANVLTF
>TRBV4-1|TRBJ2-1|NA|TRBD2
TGCGCCAGCAGCCAAGATGGCGGGAGAGGTACAAATGAGCAGTTCTTC
CASSQDGGRGTNEQFF
>TRBV30|TRBJ2-1|NA|TRBD2
TGTGCCTGGAGAGGGCGGGAGTGTTGGGATGAGCAGTTCTTC
CAWRGRECWDEQFF
>TRBV19|TRBJ2-1|NA|TRBD2
TGTGCCAGTAGTACTGGACTAGCGGGAGGTTCCTTTGTGGATGAGCAGTTCTTC
CASSTGLAGGSFVDEQFF
>TRBV5-6|TRBJ2-2|NA|NA
TGTGCCAGCAGCTTGGGGTCCCCCCAGGTCACCGGGGAGCTGTTTTTT
CASSLGSPQVTGELFF
>TRBV7-3|TRBJ2-7|NA|NA
TGTGCCAGCAGCCGAAGGGGAGGCTACGAGCAGTACTTC
CASSRRGGYEQYF
>TRBV5-6|TRBJ2-5|NA|TRBD2
TGTGCCAGCAGCTCCGGGACTAGCGCCCAGCCTAAGTACTTC
CASSSGTSAQPKYF
>TRBV15|TRBJ2-3|NA|TRBD2
TGTGCCACCAGCAGAGAAGGGACTAGCGGGAGAGTTGTCACAGATACGCAGTATTTT
CATSREGTSGRVVTDTQYF
>TRBV27|TRBJ1-1|NA|NA
TGTGCCAGCAGTTTATCGTACGTAGCTGAAGCTTTCTTT
CASSLSYVAEAFF
>TRBV6-6|TRBJ2-5|NA|NA
TGTGCCAGCAGCCGAGGGACTCACCAAGAGACCCAGTACTTC
CASSRGTHQETQYF
>TRBV20-1|TRBJ2-5|NA|NA
TGCAGTATTACGGTCCAAGAGACCCAGTACTTC
CSITVQETQYF
>TRBV29-1|TRBJ1-2|NA|NA
TGCAGCGTTGGACATGGGGGGAGGGATGGCTACACCTTC
CSVGHGGRDGYTF
>TRBV5-4|TRBJ2-7|once|TRBD2
TGTGCCAGCAGCTTGGGTATAGCGGGAGTTAACGAGCAGTACTTC
CASSLGIAGVNEQYF
>TRBV6-6|TRBJ1-1|NA|NA
TGTGCCAGCAGTTACGGGACTGAAAGGGCTTTCTTT
CASSYGTERAFF
>TRBV27|TRBJ2-2|NA|TRBD2
TGTGCCAGCAGTTTTCTAGCGGGCCTTCACGCGAACACCGGGGAGCTGTTTTTT
CASSFLAGLHANTGELFF
>TRBV4-3|TRBJ2-1|NA|NA
TGCGCCAGCAGCCAAGAAGCTAGAGGGCGGAGGAGCTCCTACAATGAGCAGTTCTTC
CASSQEARGRRSSYNEQFF
>TRBV10-3|TRBJ2-3|once|NA
TGTGCCGCCACCCAGGGAATGTCCCAAACAGATACGCAGTATTTT
CAATQGMSQTDTQYF
>TRBV5-6|TRBJ2-7|NA|TRBD2
TGTGCCAGCAGATCCACCTCCGGGACTAGCGGGAACGTCGAGCAGTACTTC
CASRSTSGTSGNVEQYF
>TRBV5-3|TRBJ2-7|NA|NA
TGTGCCAGAAGCGGTAAGGGGCTCCGCGAGCAGTACTTC
CARSGKGLREQYF
>TRBV27|TRBJ1-1|NA|NA
TGTGCCAGCAGTTCATACACAGGGAGGGGCACTGAAGCTTTCTTT
CASSSYTGRGTEAFF
>TRBV30|TRBJ2-7|once|TRBD2
TGTGCCTGGAGGAGGACTAGCGGGAACTACGAGCAGTACTTC
CAWRRTSGNYEQYF
>TRBV2|TRBJ2-3|NA|NA
TGTGCCAGCCCACCCGCGGACAGCCTAAGCACAGATACGCAGTATTTT
CASPPADSLSTDTQYF
>TRBV6-5|TRBJ2-1|NA|TRBD1
TGTGCCAGCAGTTACCACAGGGGAGAATATGAGCAGTTCTTC
CASSYHRGEYEQFF
>TRBV4-3|TRBJ2-1|NA|NA
TGCGCCAGCAGCCCCCGGTATAGCGGCTACAATGAGCAGTTCTTC
CASSPRYSGYNEQFF
>TRBV5-4|TRBJ2-3|NA|TRBD2
TGTGCCAGCAGCTTAGGGACTAGCGGGAGCGCGGCAGATACGCAGTATTTT
CASSLGTSGSAADTQYF
>TRBV19|TRBJ2-7|few|TRBD2
TGTGCCAGTAGTCCCCGGACTAGCGGGATCTACGAGCAGTACTTC
CASSPRTSGIYEQYF
>TRBV25-1|TRBJ2-3|NA|TRBD2
TGTGCCAGCAGTAGACTAGCGGGAGGGATTTCCGGCACAGATACGCAGTATTTT
CASSRLAGGISGTDTQYF
>TRBV7-2|TRBJ1-2|NA|NA
TGTGCCAGCAGCTTAGAGGCGGGAACCTTCTATGGCTACACCTTC
CASSLEAGTFYGYTF
>TRBV4-3|TRBJ2-7|NA|NA
TGCGCCAGCAGCCAAGATATTGAGAGTGAGCAGTACTTC
CASSQDIESEQYF